The present T cell receptor beta chain was sequenced within a study of OX40 agonist ivuxolimab in advanced cancers. About the study: Intravenous ivuxolimab at 0.01 to 10 mg/kg was given to patients every 2 weeks. The eligibility criteria allowed prior anti-PD-1, anti-PD-L1 or anti-CTLA-4 therapy, and around 40% had some. General observations from the study: CD4+ and CD8+ blood T cells expanded clonally by week 6 at 0.1 to 3.0 mg/kg.

As concerns this clone: Its matching antigen is unknown.

TCRdb's copy holds only in-frame clones and misses some; the assay was immunoSEQ multiplex PCR. Of tens of thousands of clones listed, about nine tenths are singletons. This CDR3 is 15 amino acids long. The V end was cut by 5 bases, the J end by 2 bases, with 16 bases between. Germline loops: CDR1 SGHTA, CDR2 FQGNSA. The source was CD4+ or CD8+ T cells sorted from blood, collected in a trial of the OX40 agonist ivuxolimab. This clonotype was obtained from an adult with an advanced solid tumor such as melanoma, head and neck, liver or kidney cancer. The genes are TRBV7-2 and TRBJ2-7, with D perhaps TRBD2 (6 bases). The CDR3 reads CASSLFSGGAYEQYF. CDR3 coding DNA: TGTGCCAGCAGCCTATTTTCGGGCGGGGCCTACGAGCAGTACTTC.